The text below deals with one T cell receptor (beta chain). Its antigen is as yet unknown. This table comes from immunoSEQ multiplex PCR, and its TCRdb copy is limited to in-frame clones, with some not included. The sample holds approximately 110,000 clones, roughly 89% seen once. This specimen belongs to a study of T cell responses to AZD1222 COVID-19 vaccine. Study-level findings and limits: Nearly half of spike-specific TCRs reportedly go after variant regions that carry no mutations.

This clonotype was obtained from an adult in good health. Specimen: peripheral blood, collected on day 0 of AZD1222 vaccination.

CDR3 protein: CASSLALSRGRETQYF. The DNA of the CDR3 is TGTGCCAGCAGCTTAGCGCTTTCCAGGGGCAGGGAGACCCAGTACTTC. The chain combines TRBV7-2 with TRBJ2-5; the D gene is possibly TRBD1 (6 bases). This CDR3 is 16 amino acids long. The V end was cut by 0 bases, the J end by 5 bases, with 16 bases between. Germline V gene sequence: CDR1 SGHTA, CDR2 FQGNSA.